This T cell receptor beta chain was recorded in a study of shared clonotypes between healthy human individuals (dated by TCRdb to the early 2020s). For the study in its entirety: The cohort included a few men and two women between 18 and 49 years of age. Libraries were prepared and TCR repertoires were sequenced by different laboratories using diverse techniques, in order to increase sequencing depth and limit assay-specific biases. To estimate repertoire size and how much clonotypes are shared between individuals, the study performed deep sequencing of blood TCR repertoires from roughly five healthy adults. For each donor, CD4 naive and CD4 memory were each run on three plates, CD8 naive on two plates, and CD8 memory on one plate. Per donor, leukapheresis produced somewhere between about 0.94 and 9 billion PBMCs.

TCR CDR3 regions were amplified from genomic DNA by multiplex PCR using the deep immunoSEQ assay. Extracted genomic DNA from each cell subset was spread evenly across all wells of several immunoSEQ 96-well plates, with each plate serving as a replicate. For sorted subsets, roughly 0.2 ug genomic DNA, equal to tens of thousands of T cell genomes, was loaded into each replicate PCR. Purified libraries were measured with a Qubit 3.0 fluorometer, size-checked on a Bioanalyzer 2100, and measured again with the KAPA Library Quantification kit. A separate single-read 150-cycle Illumina NextSeq 550 flow cell was used to sequence each immunoSEQ 96-well plate. Per the source publication's procedure: Because only junctional sequences without quality scores were contained in the immunoSEQ output, filtering matching that applied to full-length reads could not be performed. Sequences were annotated with PyIR, a Python wrapper for IgBLAST v1.9, using IMGT germline references to assign V/J genes and CDR3. Reads were filtered out if the reads had weak V/J assignments (E-value above 1e-6), no CDR3, stop codons, out-of-frame junctions, or ambiguous translated residues. A V3J clonotype was defined by an identical inferred V gene, J gene, and CDR3 amino acid sequence. To compute the percentage overlap between repertoires, the number of shared unique clonotypes was divided by the size of the smaller repertoire. Richness of each repertoire was evaluated using RTK rarefaction, the Chao1 estimator, and Recon v2.1 estimates of unobserved clonotypes. Generation probabilities were computed with OLGA for all TCRbeta clonotypes obtained by the gDNA method from a few donors. TCRdb took over this immuneACCESS table, retaining in-frame rearrangements with V and J assigned. Such tables are incomplete; in checked studies, under half of the missing clones stem from an unresolved V gene, and the remainder is unexplained. The V and J calls and the clone size are those of that table, but D and trimming were determined from the DNA. Counted in this sample were about 320,000 clones; around 87% of them appeared once. Roughly 16% of the sample is held by the ten biggest clonotypes.

Donors were healthy HIV-negative adults with no recently reported acute infections or vaccinations. Only Caucasian adults living in Nashville, Tennessee, USA were represented among the donors. CD8 memory samples consisted of magnetically selected CD45RO+ cells combined with CCR7-negative CD45RA+ effector memory (TemRA) cells. Blood was obtained by leukapheresis, after which PBMCs were separated by Ficoll-Histopaque density gradient centrifugation and cryopreserved in liquid nitrogen vapor phase. Analytical flow cytometry was used to check the purity and quantity of every magnetically sorted T cell population. Genomic DNA was isolated from each sorted fraction and quantified by UV absorbance on a Nanodrop 2000c. V drops 2 bases and J drops 2 bases, leaving 13 bases in between. The CDR3 has 15 amino acids, counting the end cysteine and phenylalanine. The sequence is cut down to CDR3 DNA, 45 bases in frame from base 1. The germline V gene (reference sequence) sets CDR1 to MNHEY and CDR2 to SMNVEV.

Study-wide findings and limitations: Rarefaction of sorted-subset datasets indicated incomplete sequencing despite the large sequencing depth. Across a handful of donors, approximately 5% of naive CD4, over 3% of naive CD8, under 2.5% of memory CD4, and 0.3% to 0.45% of memory CD8 clonotypes were shared. Only blood was sampled, and tissue TCR repertoires likely differ from those in blood. Pairwise subsampling indicated that sequencing depth was expected to affect the degree of clonotype sharing among donors. Naive subsets generally had larger estimated clonotype richness than memory subsets. Clonotypes shared by all four sorted-subset donors showed higher generation probabilities than non-shared clonotypes. Because the study included only a small number of donors, the genetic and exposure-history diversity represented was limited.

About this clone itself: Its antigen has not been determined. Base qualities were left out, and no much larger clone turns up one base away.

The sample consisted of memory CD8+ T cells sorted from blood. The meaning of the sample's cell subset or site label: CD45RO+ cells pooled with CCR7-negative TemRA cells. The chain couples TRBV27 to TRBJ2-7, with the D gene not confidently named. This receptor was identified in a man between 18 and 35 years old in good health. The CDR3 protein: CASSLTWVDPYEQYF. In nucleotide form, the sequence is TGTGCCAGCAGTTTAACCTGGGTCGACCCCTACGAGCAGTACTTC.